The 2 T cell receptor beta chains in this list originate from one sample, sequenced in a study of molecular identifiers for immune sequencing clone quantification. MiXCR, applied by TCRdb to the PCR reads, yields one record per CDR3 protein. The sample carries 300,000 to 350,000 distinct CDR3 sequences, about a fifth recorded once. Sequencing was performed on naive CD8+ T cells from blood, with Jurkat cell RNA spiked in. Noted subset: FACS-sorted CD8+CD4-CCR7+CD45RA+ naive T cells. These receptor sequences come from a human donor in good health. Some libraries in this study had Jurkat cell RNA spiked in.

Details on this clonotype: Given a much more abundant clone one base away, this may be a read error. V and J are TRBV14 and TRBJ2-6, with D possibly being TRBD1 (6 bases). The germline gives CDR1 SGHDN, CDR2 FVKESK. The CDR3 runs to 20 residues. V dropped 3 bases and J dropped 0 bases, with 21 bases sitting between them. DNA of the CDR3: TGTGCCAGCAGCCAGGGCAGTCAAAGGACGGACAGCTCTGGGGCCAACGTCCTGACTTTC. Protein sequence: CASSQGSQRTDSSGANVLTF.

This clonotype was detected many times. Here the CDR3 DNA reads TGTGCCAGCAGCTCCGGGACTATCGCCTACGAGCAGTACTTC. As protein: CASSSGTIAYEQYF. V gene TRBV7-2 combines with J gene TRBJ2-7, with 7 bases identical to TRBD2. The ends lost 4 bases at V and 2 bases at J; junction bases unmatched: 5. CDR3 length: 14 amino acids. Germline CDR1 SGHTA, CDR2 FQGNSA.